This T cell receptor beta chain was recorded in a study of T cell changes during pregnancy in multiple sclerosis. Generated by immunoSEQ multiplex PCR, the TCRdb table keeps only in-frame clones and is missing some. The table lists approximately 50,000 clones, about 92% of them singletons. The source of this sequence is a female donor with multiple sclerosis, enrolled in a pregnancy study. The sample consisted of CD4+ T cells from peripheral blood mononuclear cells, taken in the third trimester of pregnancy.

The CDR3 protein is CASSPPAGVEQYF. The CDR3 DNA reads TGCGCCAGCAGCCCCCCCGCGGGGGTCGAGCAGTACTTC. The chain is built from TRBV5-1 and TRBJ2-7, with 7 nucleotides matching TRBD2. The J segment lost 6 bases and the V segment lost 4 bases, leaving 7 bases of the junction unmatched. From germline, CDR1 is SGHRS and CDR2 YFSETQ. This CDR3 contains 13 residues.